This T cell receptor beta chain was captured by sequencing in a study of cytomegalovirus exposure and HLA in healthy donors. The PCR contained 60 Vbeta and 13 Jbeta primers. As processed by the authors: Around 11 million shared chains were among the approximately 87 million unique TCR beta chains that a later analysis counted. The assay was immunoSEQ multiplex PCR, and TCRdb's table has in-frame clones only and misses some. V, J and clone size are those of that table, while D and trimming were read from the DNA. The data hold roughly 120,000 clones, with about 80% observed a single time. Note on this clone: Its antigen remains unknown.

CDR1 and CDR2 from the germline V gene are SQVTM and ANQGSEA. The CDR3 is made up of 13 amino acids. V lost 6 bases and J 4 bases, leaving 16 bases between the germline ends. Broader study findings: Presence/absence analyses took donor sequencing depth as roughly uniform.

The genes are TRBV29-1 and TRBJ2-7; tentatively, D is TRBD1 (6 bases). The sequenced sample was PBMCs. This TCR was sampled from a human donor in good health. As DNA, the CDR3 is TGCAGCGTAGTCCGGGACACGGGGTACGAGCAGTACTTC. Its protein product is CSVVRDTGYEQYF.